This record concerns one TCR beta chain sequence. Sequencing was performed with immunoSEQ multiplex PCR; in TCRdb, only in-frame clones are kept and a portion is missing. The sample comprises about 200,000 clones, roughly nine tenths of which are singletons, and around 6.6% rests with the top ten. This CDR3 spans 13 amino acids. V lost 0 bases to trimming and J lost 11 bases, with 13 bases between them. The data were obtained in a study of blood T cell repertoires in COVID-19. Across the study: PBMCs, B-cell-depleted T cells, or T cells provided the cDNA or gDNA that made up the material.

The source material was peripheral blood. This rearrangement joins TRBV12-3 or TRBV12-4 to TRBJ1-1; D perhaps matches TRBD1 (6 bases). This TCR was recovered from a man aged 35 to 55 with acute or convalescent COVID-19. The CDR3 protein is CASSLAGAVWAFF. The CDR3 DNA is TGTGCCAGCAGTTTAGCGGGGGCGGTCTGGGCTTTCTTT.